The rows below give T cell receptor beta chains drawn from one sample of a study of post-analysis software for immune sequencing data. TCRdb recomputed calls from the PCR reads with MiXCR, one row per CDR3 protein. The sample contains roughly 800,000 distinct CDR3 sequences, more than 45% of which appear only once. Sequences were obtained from blood. These receptors originate from a girl aged 10 to 17 with multiple sclerosis. CDR3s leave out the opening cysteine and the closing phenylalanine or tryptophan. Part of the rows lack a size; the others show once, few, many or a class for expanded clones.

V gene,clone size,CDR3 protein
TRBV7-2,-,ASSLRDADRDTQY
TRBV7-6,-,ASSPLAGIDNEQF
TRBV7-9,-,ASSFPAGNTDTQY
TRBV29-1,-,SVDKARGLYGYT
TRBV7-6,few,ASSLAGTATRSYNSPLH
TRBV5-1,many,ASSLPRQDNRHEQY
TRBV5-1,-,ASSLRDRVQANYGYT
TRBV6-5,many,ASGIEGYGYT
TRBV6-1,-,ASSKTGLNTEAF
TRBV11-2,-,ASSRRTARQETQY
TRBV28,-,ASSLRGRRETQY
TRBV29-1,-,SGLTSLTPSGANVLT
TRBV6-6,many,ASSYPKGRAGANVLT
TRBV20-1,-,SARDPSSYEQY
TRBV27,-,ASSLSGRGQF
TRBV4-3,few,ASSQNRVTYEQY
TRBV29-1,-,SGRDASSYNEQF
TRBV4-3,few,ASSHGSAGATGELF
TRBV4-3,few,ASSRLSLGDGEQF
TRBV5-1,-,ASSLDGTAHDTQY
TRBV29-1,few,SVEEGKTQY
TRBV29-1,-,SVVPGLKNTEAF
TRBV7-2,-,ASSRWSYNEQF
TRBV5-1,-,ASSPIVPIQETQY
TRBV20-1,-,SASRGNTIY
TRBV20-1,-,SAMAGGSPYEQY
TRBV27,few,ASGQGSSYNEQF
TRBV29-1,-,SVDSVNGGYT
TRBV10-3,few,ATGRGGRLYEQY
TRBV6-2/TRBV6-3,-,ASQLAGVNEQF
TRBV20-1,-,SAREGGFYNSPLH
TRBV29-1,-,SVEGEGIYGYT
TRBV6-5,-,ASHNWGGGQY
TRBV20-1,few,SANGQETNQPQH
TRBV7-8,-,ASSLVGTGLSYEQY
TRBV28,-,ASSRSGYYNEQF
TRBV9,-,ASSVASTGTNYGYT
TRBV4-1,few,ASSPPEGATYEQY
TRBV20-1,-,SATPGANEQF
TRBV28,-,ASSQLTTGGHEQF
TRBV11-3,-,ASSPPGASGALETQY
TRBV7-2,few,ASSLLTSGNHNEQF
TRBV20-1,-,SARGLSAPDTQY
TRBV11-2,few,ASSLVRGRNEQY
TRBV28,-,ASSFIRDTGSPLH
TRBV3-1,-,ASSCNVGQLSPYGYT
TRBV7-3,many,ASRGGSTDTQY
TRBV27,-,ASSKGGKPYNEQF
TRBV7-9,few,ASSQDSSYNEQF
TRBV29-1,-,SVEGAVEQY
TRBV14,-,ASSQVRGHEAF
TRBV5-8,few,ASSLEGAAKNIQY
TRBV9,few,ASSSRTGDREKLF
TRBV12-3/TRBV12-4,few,ASSRDWNQPQH
TRBV5-1,few,ASSQGPGDLEQY
TRBV14,few,ASSPGTGDYTDTQY
TRBV7-2,-,ASSLSWTGGNIQY